In its sample, the clone carrying this T cell receptor (beta chain) was seen a few times. Antigen: not known. The CDR3 sequence is 18 residues long. V gave up 0 bases and J gave up 1 base, with 15 bases separating them. Germline CDR1 and CDR2: LGHDT and YNNKEL (reference sequence). This entry belongs to a study of T-cell memory formation after mild COVID-19. Study-wide findings and caveats: Still unconfirmed is whether the second-wave clones peaking on day 37 recognized SARS-CoV-2. Pre-infection memory showed some responding clones, and this suggested that cross-reactive memory joined. Among CD4+ contracting clones, most were CM and EM, and CD8+ ones EMRA.

TCRdb ran MiXCR on the 5' RACE reads and lists one entry per CDR3 protein. The profile shows around 99,000 distinct CDR3 sequences, approximately 15% of them singletons. The receptor comes from a man between 18 and 29 years old who had mild COVID-19 (a few samples of this study predate the infection). Cell type and time point are not known. The chain uses TRBV3-1 and TRBJ2-2; D is uncertain. The sequencing sample was made of PBMCs or a T cell subset sorted from them (not recorded which). This CDR3 reads CASSQDLVVLQNTGELFF. The CDR3, as DNA: TGTGCCAGCAGCCAAGATCTGGTGGTGCTCCAGAACACCGGGGAGCTGTTTTTT.